These T cell receptor beta chains were read from a single sample in a study of shared clonotypes between healthy human individuals. TCRdb's copy holds only in-frame clones and misses some; the assay was immunoSEQ multiplex PCR. The table shows about 2.4 million clones, with roughly 93% occurring only once. Source material: naive CD4+ T cells from PBMCs. The receptors derive from a man younger than 35 in good health. Some clones in this sample may be carry-over from other donors' samples. CDR3s include the opening cysteine and the closing phenylalanine or tryptophan. The D gene is left open where the match is weak.

v_gene: TRBV5-4
d_gene: -
CDR3aa: CASSFVAGSNTEAFF

v_gene: TRBV27
d_gene: -
CDR3aa: CASSPRNRVTNEKLFF

v_gene: TRBV29-1
d_gene: -
CDR3aa: CSVRIRADTEAFF

v_gene: TRBV9
d_gene: TRBD1
CDR3aa: CASSVAGGAEAFF

v_gene: TRBV29-1
d_gene: -
CDR3aa: CSVDGGRTSNTGELFF

v_gene: TRBV28
d_gene: -
CDR3aa: CASRELRDEAFF

v_gene: TRBV6-1
d_gene: TRBD2
CDR3aa: CASSVRRGGTSINEQYF

v_gene: TRBV5-8
d_gene: -
CDR3aa: CASSLRTLAKNIQYF

v_gene: TRBV28
d_gene: -
CDR3aa: CASSSPGGMNTEAFF

v_gene: TRBV19
d_gene: -
CDR3aa: CASGTPAEQFF

v_gene: TRBV6-5
d_gene: TRBD2
CDR3aa: CASRPGLAFNEQFF

v_gene: TRBV5-1
d_gene: TRBD2
CDR3aa: CASGTGLAGVPEFF

v_gene: TRBV28
d_gene: -
CDR3aa: CASSLSQGTPTNEKLFF

v_gene: TRBV11-2
d_gene: -
CDR3aa: CASSNQAFF

v_gene: TRBV19
d_gene: TRBD1
CDR3aa: CASRAWEGTGDYEQYF

v_gene: TRBV13
d_gene: TRBD2
CDR3aa: CASRVGGGPYEQYF

v_gene: TRBV6-4
d_gene: TRBD2
CDR3aa: CASPRGASGNNEQFF

v_gene: TRBV23-1
d_gene: TRBD1
CDR3aa: CASRDRGLKRERVEQYF

v_gene: TRBV4-1
d_gene: -
CDR3aa: CASSQDYRQTYNEQFF

v_gene: TRBV7-3
d_gene: -
CDR3aa: CASSLSEGIQYF

v_gene: TRBV2
d_gene: TRBD1
CDR3aa: CASTSTGVSTTNQPQHF

v_gene: TRBV5-1
d_gene: -
CDR3aa: CASSITTASYGYTF

v_gene: TRBV9
d_gene: TRBD2
CDR3aa: CASTRAGASGLQETQYF

v_gene: TRBV15
d_gene: -
CDR3aa: CATSSRKGSETQYF

v_gene: TRBV10-3
d_gene: -
CDR3aa: CAISERGALIEAFF